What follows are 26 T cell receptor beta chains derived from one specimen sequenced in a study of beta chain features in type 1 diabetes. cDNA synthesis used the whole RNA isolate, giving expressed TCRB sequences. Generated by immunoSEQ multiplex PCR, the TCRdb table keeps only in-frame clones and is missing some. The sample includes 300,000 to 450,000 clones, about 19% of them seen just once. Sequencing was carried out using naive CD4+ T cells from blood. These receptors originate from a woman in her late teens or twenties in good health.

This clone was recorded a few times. The CDR3 is CAWSRTGGSQPQHF. The CDR3, as DNA: TGTGCCTGGAGTCGGACAGGGGGCAGTCAGCCCCAGCATTTT. J is TRBJ1-5 and V is TRBV30, with TRBD1 matching 11 bases. The CDR3 has 14 amino acids. Losses at the gene ends were 2 bases for V and 6 bases for J; bases not matched to a gene: 3. Per germline, CDR1 GTSNPN and CDR2 SVGIG (reference sequence).

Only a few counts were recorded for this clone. CDR3 nucleotide sequence: TGTGCCAGCAGCGAGGCAGGAAGCTATGGCTACACCTTC. Its protein product is CASSEAGSYGYTF. The chain is built from TRBV9 and TRBJ1-2, with D unresolved. Trimming pared 3 bases from V and 4 bases from J, leaving 10 bases between. There are 13 residues in the CDR3. Per the germline V gene, CDR1 is SGDLS and CDR2 is YYNGEE.

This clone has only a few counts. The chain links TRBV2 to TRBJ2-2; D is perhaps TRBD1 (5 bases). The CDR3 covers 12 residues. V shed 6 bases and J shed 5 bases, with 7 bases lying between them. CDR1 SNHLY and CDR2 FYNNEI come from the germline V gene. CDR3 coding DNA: TGTGCCAGCAGGGCAGGGACCGGGGAGCTGTTTTTT. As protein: CASRAGTGELFF. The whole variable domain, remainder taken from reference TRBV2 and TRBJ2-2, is EPEVTQTPSHQVTQMGQEVILRCVPISNHLYFYWYRQILGQKVEFLVSFYNNEISEKSEIFDDQFSVERPDGSNFTLKIRSTKLEDSAMYFCASRAGTGELFFGEGSRLTVL.

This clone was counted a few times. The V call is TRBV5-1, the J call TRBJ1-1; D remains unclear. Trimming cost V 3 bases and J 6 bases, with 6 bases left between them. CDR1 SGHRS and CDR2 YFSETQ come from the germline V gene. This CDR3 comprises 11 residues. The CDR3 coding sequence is TGCGCCAGCAGCTCCCCCGCTGAAGCTTTCTTT. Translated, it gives CASSSPAEAFF.

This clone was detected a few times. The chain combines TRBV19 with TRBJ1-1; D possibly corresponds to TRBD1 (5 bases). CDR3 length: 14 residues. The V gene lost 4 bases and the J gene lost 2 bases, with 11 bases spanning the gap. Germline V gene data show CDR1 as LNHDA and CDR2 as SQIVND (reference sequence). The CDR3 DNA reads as TGTGCCAGTAGTACGGGACTATATAACACTGAAGCTTTCTTT. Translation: CASSTGLYNTEAFF. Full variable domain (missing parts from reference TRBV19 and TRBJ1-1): DGGITQSPKYLFRKEGQNVTLSCEQNLNHDAMYWYRQDPGQGLRLIYYSQIVNDFQKGDIAEGYSVSREKKESFPLTVTSAQKNPTAFYLCASSTGLYNTEAFFGQGTRLTVV.

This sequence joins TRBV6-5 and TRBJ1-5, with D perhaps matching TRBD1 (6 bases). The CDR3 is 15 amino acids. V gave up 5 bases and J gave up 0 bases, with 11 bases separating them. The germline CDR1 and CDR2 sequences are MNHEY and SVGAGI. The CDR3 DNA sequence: TGTGCCAGCAGTCCGACAGGATATAGCAATCAGCCCCAGCATTTT. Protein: CASSPTGYSNQPQHF.

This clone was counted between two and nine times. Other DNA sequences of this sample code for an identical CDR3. The CDR3 loop reads CASSLGQGETQYF. The CDR3 DNA sequence: TGCGCCAGCAGCCTAGGACAGGGTGAGACCCAGTACTTC. V usage is TRBV5-1 and J usage is TRBJ2-5; 8 positions agree with TRBD1. CDR3 length: 13 residues. CDR1 and CDR2 from the germline V gene are SGHRS and YFSETQ. V shed 4 bases and J 5 bases; nucleotides not matched to a gene: 4. Variable domain in full (rest from reference TRBV5-1 and TRBJ2-5): KAGVTQTPRYLIKTRGQQVTLSCSPISGHRSVSWYQQTPGQGLQFLFEYFSETQRNKGNFPGRFSGRQFSNSRSEMNVSTLELGDSALYLCASSLGQGETQYFGPGTRLLVL.

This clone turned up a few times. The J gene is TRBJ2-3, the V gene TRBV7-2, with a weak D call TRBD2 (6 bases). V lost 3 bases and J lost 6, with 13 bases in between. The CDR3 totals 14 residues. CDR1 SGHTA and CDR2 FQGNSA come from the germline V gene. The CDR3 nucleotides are TGTGCCAGCAGCTTGGGACTGGGGCAGGATACGCAGTATTTT. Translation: CASSLGLGQDTQYF. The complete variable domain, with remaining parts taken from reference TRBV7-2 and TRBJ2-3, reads GAGVSQSPSNKVTEKGKDVELRCDPISGHTALYWYRQSLGQGLEFLIYFQGNSAPDKSGLPSDRFSAERTGGSVSTLTIQRTQQEDSAVYLCASSLGLGQDTQYFGPGTRLTVL.

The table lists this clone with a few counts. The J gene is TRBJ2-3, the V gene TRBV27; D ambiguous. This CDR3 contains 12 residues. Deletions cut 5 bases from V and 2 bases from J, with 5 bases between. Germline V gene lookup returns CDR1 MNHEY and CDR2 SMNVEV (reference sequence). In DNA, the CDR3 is TGTGCCAGCAGTCGAGACACAGATACGCAGTATTTT. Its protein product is CASSRDTDTQYF.

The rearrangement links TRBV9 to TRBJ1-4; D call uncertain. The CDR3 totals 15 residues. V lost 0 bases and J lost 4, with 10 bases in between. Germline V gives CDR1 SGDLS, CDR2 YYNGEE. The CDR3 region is CASSVGTAGNEKLFF. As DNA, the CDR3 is TGTGCCAGCAGCGTAGGGACGGCGGGTAATGAAAAACTGTTTTTT.

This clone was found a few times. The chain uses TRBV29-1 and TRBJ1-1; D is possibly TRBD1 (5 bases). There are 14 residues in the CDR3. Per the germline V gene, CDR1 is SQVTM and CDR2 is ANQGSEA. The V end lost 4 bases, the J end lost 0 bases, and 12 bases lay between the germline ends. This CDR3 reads CSVGKAGLNTEAFF. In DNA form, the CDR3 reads TGCAGCGTTGGTAAGGCAGGGCTGAACACTGAAGCTTTCTTT.

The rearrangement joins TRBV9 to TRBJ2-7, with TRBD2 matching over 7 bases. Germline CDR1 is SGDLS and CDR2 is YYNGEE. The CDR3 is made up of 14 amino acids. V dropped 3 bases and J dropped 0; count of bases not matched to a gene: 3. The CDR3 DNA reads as TGTGCCAGCAGCGCCAGGGACTACTCCTACGAGCAGTACTTC. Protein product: CASSARDYSYEQYF.

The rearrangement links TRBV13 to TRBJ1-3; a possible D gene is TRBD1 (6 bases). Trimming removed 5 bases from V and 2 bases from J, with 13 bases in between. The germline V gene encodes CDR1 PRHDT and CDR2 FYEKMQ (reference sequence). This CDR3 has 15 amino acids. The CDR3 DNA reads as TGTGCCAGCAGCGTCACAGGGTGGACTGGAAACACCATATATTTT. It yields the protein CASSVTGWTGNTIYF.

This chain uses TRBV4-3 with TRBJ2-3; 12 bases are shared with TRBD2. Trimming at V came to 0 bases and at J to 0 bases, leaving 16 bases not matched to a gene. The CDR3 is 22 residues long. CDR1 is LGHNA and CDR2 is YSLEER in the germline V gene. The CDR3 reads CASSQDLIRLAGGPGSTDTQYF. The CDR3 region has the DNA TGCGCCAGCAGCCAAGATTTGATCCGGCTAGCGGGGGGGCCTGGCAGCACAGATACGCAGTATTTT.

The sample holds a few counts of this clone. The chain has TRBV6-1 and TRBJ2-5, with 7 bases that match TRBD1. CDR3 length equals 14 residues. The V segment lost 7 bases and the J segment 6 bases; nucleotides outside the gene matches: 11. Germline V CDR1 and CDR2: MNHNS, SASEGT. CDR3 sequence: CASILTGLGKTQYF. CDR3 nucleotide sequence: TGTGCCAGCATCTTGACAGGGCTCGGCAAGACCCAGTACTTC.

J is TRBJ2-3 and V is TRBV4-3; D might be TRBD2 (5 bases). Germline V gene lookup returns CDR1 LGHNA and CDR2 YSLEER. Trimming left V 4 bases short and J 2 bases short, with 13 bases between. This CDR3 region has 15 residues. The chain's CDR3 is CASSPMLATTDTQYF. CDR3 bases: TGCGCCAGCAGCCCGATGCTAGCTACCACAGATACGCAGTATTTT.

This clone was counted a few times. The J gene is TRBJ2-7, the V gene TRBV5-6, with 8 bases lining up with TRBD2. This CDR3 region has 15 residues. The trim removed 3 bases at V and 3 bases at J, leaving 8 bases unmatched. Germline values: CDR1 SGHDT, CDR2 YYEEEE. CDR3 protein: CASSSPGTRGYEQYF. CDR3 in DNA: TGTGCCAGCAGCTCCCCCGGGACTAGAGGCTACGAGCAGTACTTC.

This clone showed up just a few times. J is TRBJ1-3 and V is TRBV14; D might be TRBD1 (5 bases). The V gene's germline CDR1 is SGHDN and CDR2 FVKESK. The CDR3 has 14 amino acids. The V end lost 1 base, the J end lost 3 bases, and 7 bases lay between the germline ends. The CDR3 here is CASSQAGFGNTIYF. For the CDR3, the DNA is TGTGCCAGCAGCCAAGCAGGGTTTGGAAACACCATATATTTT.

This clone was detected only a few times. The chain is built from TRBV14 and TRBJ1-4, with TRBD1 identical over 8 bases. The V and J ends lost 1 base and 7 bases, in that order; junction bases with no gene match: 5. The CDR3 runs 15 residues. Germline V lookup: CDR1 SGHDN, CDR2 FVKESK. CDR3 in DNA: TGTGCCAGCAGCCAAGCGTCAGGGGGCGTTGAAAAACTGTTTTTT. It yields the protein CASSQASGGVEKLFF.

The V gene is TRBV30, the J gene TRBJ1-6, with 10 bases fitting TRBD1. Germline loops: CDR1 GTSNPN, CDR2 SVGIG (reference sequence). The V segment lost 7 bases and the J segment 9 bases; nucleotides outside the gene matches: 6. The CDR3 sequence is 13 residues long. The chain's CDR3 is CAYWGTGVSPLHF. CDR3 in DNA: TGTGCCTATTGGGGGACAGGGGTTTCACCCCTCCACTTT.

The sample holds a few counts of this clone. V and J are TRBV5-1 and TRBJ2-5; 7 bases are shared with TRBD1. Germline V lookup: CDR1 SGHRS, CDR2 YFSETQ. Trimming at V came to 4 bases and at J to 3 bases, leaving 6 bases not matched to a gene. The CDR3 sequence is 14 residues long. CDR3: CASSATGTEETQYF. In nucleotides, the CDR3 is TGCGCCAGCAGCGCCACCGGGACAGAAGAGACCCAGTACTTC.

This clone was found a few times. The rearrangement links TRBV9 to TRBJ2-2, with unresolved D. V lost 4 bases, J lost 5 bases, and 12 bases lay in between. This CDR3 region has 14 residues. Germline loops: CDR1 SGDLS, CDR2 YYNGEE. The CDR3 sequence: CASSPTTGTGELFF. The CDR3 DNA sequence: TGTGCCAGCAGCCCCACGACTGGAACCGGGGAGCTGTTTTTT.

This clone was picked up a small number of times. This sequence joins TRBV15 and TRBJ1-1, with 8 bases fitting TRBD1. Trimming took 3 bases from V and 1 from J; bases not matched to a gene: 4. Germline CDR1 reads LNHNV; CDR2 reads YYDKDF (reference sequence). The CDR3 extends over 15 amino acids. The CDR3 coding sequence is TGTGCCACCAGCAGGTTCACAGGGGGGAACACTGAAGCTTTCTTT. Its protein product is CATSRFTGGNTEAFF.

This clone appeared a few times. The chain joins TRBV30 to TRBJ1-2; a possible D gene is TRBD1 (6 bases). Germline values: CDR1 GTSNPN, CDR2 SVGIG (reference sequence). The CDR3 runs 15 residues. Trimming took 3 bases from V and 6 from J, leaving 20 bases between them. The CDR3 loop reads CAWSPGTKINHGYTF. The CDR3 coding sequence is TGTGCCTGGAGCCCCGGGACAAAAATCAACCATGGCTACACCTTC.

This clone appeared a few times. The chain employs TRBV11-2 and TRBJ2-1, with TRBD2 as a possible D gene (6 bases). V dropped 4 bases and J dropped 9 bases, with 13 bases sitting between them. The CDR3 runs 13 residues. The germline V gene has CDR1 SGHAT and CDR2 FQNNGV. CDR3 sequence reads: CASSSRLGGEQFF. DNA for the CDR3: TGTGCCAGCAGCTCCCGACTCGGGGGTGAGCAGTTCTTC.

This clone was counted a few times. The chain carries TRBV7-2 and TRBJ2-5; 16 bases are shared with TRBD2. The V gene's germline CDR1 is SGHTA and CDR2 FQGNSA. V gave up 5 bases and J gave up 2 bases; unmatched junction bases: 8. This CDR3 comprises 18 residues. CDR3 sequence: CASSLPGLAGGIQETQYF. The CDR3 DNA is TGTGCCAGCAGCCTACCGGGACTAGCGGGGGGGATTCAAGAGACCCAGTACTTC. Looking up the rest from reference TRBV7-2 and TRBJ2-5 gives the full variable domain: GAGVSQSPSNKVTEKGKDVELRCDPISGHTALYWYRQSLGQGLEFLIYFQGNSAPDKSGLPSDRFSAERTGGSVSTLTIQRTQQEDSAVYLCASSLPGLAGGIQETQYFGPGTRLLVL.